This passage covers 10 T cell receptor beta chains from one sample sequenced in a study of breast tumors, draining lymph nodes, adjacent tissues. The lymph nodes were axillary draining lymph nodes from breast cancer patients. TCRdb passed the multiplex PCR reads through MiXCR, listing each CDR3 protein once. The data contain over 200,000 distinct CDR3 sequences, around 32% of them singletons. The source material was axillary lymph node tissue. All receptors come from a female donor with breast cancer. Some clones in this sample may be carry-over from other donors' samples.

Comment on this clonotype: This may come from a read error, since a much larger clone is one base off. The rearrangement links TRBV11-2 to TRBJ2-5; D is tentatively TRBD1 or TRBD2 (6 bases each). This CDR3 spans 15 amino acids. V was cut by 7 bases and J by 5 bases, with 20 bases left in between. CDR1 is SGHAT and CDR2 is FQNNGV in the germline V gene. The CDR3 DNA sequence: TGTGCCAGCACCCTCCGAGGGGGGCCGTTGGAGACCCAGTACTTC. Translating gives CASTLRGGPLETQYF.

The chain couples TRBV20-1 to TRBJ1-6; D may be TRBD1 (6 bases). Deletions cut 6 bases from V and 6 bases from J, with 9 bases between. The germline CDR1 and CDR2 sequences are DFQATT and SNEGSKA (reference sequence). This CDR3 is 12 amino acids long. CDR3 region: CSARRGNSPLHF. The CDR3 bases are TGCAGTGCCCGCAGGGGTAATTCACCCCTCCACTTT.

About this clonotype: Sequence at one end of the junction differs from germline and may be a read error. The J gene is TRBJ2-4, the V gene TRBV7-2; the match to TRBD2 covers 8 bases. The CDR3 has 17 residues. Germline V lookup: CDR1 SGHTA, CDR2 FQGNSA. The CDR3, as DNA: TGTGCCAGCAGCCCCGGTCTGGGACTAGACTCCAAAAACCTTCAGTACTTC. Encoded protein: CASSPGLGLDSKNLQYF.

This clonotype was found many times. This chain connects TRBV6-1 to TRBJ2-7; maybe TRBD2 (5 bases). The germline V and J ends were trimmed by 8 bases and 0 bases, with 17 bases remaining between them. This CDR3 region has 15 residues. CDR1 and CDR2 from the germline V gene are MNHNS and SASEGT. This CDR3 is CASVRASVNSYEQYF. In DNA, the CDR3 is TGTGCCAGCGTGAGGGCCAGCGTAAACTCCTACGAGCAGTACTTC.

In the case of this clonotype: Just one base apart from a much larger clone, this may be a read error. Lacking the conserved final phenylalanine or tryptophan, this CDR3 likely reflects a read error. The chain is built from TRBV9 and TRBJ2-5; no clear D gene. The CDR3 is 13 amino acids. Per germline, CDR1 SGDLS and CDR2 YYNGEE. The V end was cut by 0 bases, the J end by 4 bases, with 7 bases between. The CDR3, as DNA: TGTGCCAGCAGCGTAGGTCACCTAGAGACCCAGTACCCC. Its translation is CASSVGHLETQYP.

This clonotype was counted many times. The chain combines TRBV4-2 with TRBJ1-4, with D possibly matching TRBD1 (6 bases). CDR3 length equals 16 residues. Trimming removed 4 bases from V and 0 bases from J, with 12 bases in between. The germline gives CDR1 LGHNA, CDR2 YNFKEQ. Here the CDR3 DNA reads TGTGCCAGCAGCCCTACCAGGGGCGCAACTAATGAAAAACTGTTTTTT. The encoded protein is CASSPTRGATNEKLFF.

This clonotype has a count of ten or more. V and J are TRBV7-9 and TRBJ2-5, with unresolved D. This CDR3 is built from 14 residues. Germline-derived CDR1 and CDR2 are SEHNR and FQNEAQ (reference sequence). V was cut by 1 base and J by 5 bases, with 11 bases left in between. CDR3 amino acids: CASSLGVGRETQYF. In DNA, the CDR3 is TGTGCCAGCAGCTTAGGGGTGGGTCGGGAGACCCAGTACTTC.

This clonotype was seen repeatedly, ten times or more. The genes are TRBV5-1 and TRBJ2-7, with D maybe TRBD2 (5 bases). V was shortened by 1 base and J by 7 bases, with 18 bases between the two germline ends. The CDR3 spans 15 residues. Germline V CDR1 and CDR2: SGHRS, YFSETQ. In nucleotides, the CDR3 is TGCGCCAGCAGCTTGCGTCGGCGAGAAACGGGAGAGCAGTACTTC. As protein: CASSLRRRETGEQYF.

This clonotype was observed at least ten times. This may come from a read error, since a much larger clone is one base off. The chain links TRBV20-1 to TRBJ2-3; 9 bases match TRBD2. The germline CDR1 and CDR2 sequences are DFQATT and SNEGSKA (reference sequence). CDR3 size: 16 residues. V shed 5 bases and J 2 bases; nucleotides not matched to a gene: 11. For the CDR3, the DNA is TGCAGTGCTCCTCGGACAGCGGGAGGCCCCACAGATACGCAGTATTTT. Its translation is CSAPRTAGGPTDTQYF.

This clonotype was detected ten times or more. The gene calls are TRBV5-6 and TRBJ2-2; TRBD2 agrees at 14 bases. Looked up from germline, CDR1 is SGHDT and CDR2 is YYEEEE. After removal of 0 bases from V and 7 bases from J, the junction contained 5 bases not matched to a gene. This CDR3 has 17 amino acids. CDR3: CASSLGLAGGRNGELFF. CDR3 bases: TGTGCCAGCAGCTTGGGACTAGCGGGAGGGCGGAACGGGGAGCTGTTTTTT.